One sample yielded the 8 T cell receptor beta chains listed below, sequenced in a study of OX40 agonist ivuxolimab in advanced cancers. The library was built by means of the immunoSEQ multiplex PCR assay. Sourced from immuneACCESS, this table was stored by TCRdb with only in-frame sequences that have V and J called. A share of the clones is absent; for the studies checked, an unresolved V gene accounts for under half, and the remainder has no known explanation. This sample lists 65,000 to 80,000 clones; about 90% were detected once. Approximately 0.5% of the sample goes to the ten largest clones. The sequences come from CD4+ or CD8+ T cells sorted from blood, collected in a trial of the OX40 agonist ivuxolimab. The receptors shown here come from an adult with an advanced solid tumor such as melanoma, head and neck, liver or kidney cancer.

This rearrangement joins TRBV27 to TRBJ2-5; TRBD1 or TRBD2 may be the D gene (5 bases each). CDR3 length: 14 residues. Germline V gives CDR1 MNHEY, CDR2 SMNVEV (reference sequence). Trimming removed 5 bases at V and 4 bases at J, with 14 bases between. The CDR3 sequence: CASSPGRVLETQYF. CDR3 nucleotides: TGTGCCAGCAGTCCGGGACGAGTGTTAGAGACCCAGTACTTC.

This clone was detected once. The chain combines TRBV7-2 with TRBJ2-1; D is undetermined. The CDR3 is 14 amino acids. The V and J ends lost 5 bases and 4 bases respectively, with 12 bases between them. Germline lookup yields CDR1 SGHTA and CDR2 FQGNSA. CDR3 DNA: TGTGCCAGCAGCCGACGGACGCCGTACAATGAGCAGTTCTTC. This sequence encodes CASSRRTPYNEQFF.

V is TRBV12-5 and J is TRBJ2-1; possible D gene TRBD2, 6 bases. This CDR3 is 13 amino acids long. V lost 7 bases and J 4 bases, leaving 11 bases between the germline ends. CDR1 LGHNT and CDR2 FRNRAP come from the germline V gene. The DNA of the CDR3 is TGTGCTAGTGAACCAGGGACTTACAATGAGCAGTTCTTC. It codes for CASEPGTYNEQFF.

A single count supports this clone. The chain recombines TRBV15 with TRBJ2-5; possibly TRBD1 or TRBD2 for D (5 bases each). The last part of the DNA fits TRBJ2-7 better; the J call may be wrong. The CDR3 extends over 14 amino acids. CDR1 LNHNV and CDR2 YYDKDF come from the germline V gene (reference sequence). The CDR3 is CATSRIGTFYEQYF. CDR3 bases: TGTGCCACCAGCAGAATCGGGACGTTCTACGAGCAGTACTTC.

The chain recombines TRBV19 with TRBJ2-6; 9 nucleotides align to TRBD1. This CDR3 is built from 14 residues. With V trimmed by 11 bases and J by 5 bases, 7 bases remained unmatched. Germline V lookup: CDR1 LNHDA, CDR2 SQIVND (reference sequence). The CDR3, as DNA: TGTGCCTCCGGACAGGGGTTTAGGGCCAACGTCCTGACTTTC. It is translated as CASGQGFRANVLTF.

This rearrangement joins TRBV30 to TRBJ1-2, with unresolved D. V dropped 1 base and J dropped 8 bases, with 23 bases sitting between them. This CDR3 comprises 16 residues. Germline CDR1 is GTSNPN and CDR2 is SVGIG (reference sequence). CDR3: CAWSDPRFFGMKGYTF. CDR3 nucleotides: TGTGCCTGGAGTGACCCCAGATTTTTTGGAATGAAGGGCTACACCTTC.

This clone has only one observation. The rearrangement links TRBV7-2 to TRBJ1-2, with unresolved D. Deletions cut 5 bases from V and 9 bases from J, with 19 bases between. Per the germline V gene, CDR1 is SGHTA and CDR2 is FQGNSA. This CDR3 is built from 14 residues. Here the CDR3 reads CASSPSRPSKSYTF. The CDR3 nucleotides read TGTGCCAGCAGCCCATCCCGACCCAGCAAGAGCTACACCTTC. The full variable domain, rest sourced from reference TRBV7-2 and TRBJ1-2, is GAGVSQSPSNKVTEKGKDVELRCDPISGHTALYWYRQSLGQGLEFLIYFQGNSAPDKSGLPSDRFSAERTGGSVSTLTIQRTQQEDSAVYLCASSPSRPSKSYTFGSGTRLTVV.

Only one count was recorded for this clone. This sequence joins TRBV30 and TRBJ1-1; D uncertain. The V and J ends lost 4 bases and 9 bases respectively, with 15 bases between them. Germline V gene sequence: CDR1 GTSNPN, CDR2 SVGIG (reference sequence). The CDR3 has 12 residues. In nucleotides, the CDR3 is TGTGCCTGGACCCTTAGCCAAGGGAAAGCTTTCTTT. Translating it yields CAWTLSQGKAFF.